Detailed here is one T cell receptor (beta chain). Which antigen it targets is not known. No quality values exist for individual bases; no much larger clone is one base distant. The immunoSEQ hsTCRB kit was used to amplify TCR beta chains from the genomic DNA. Sequencing of TCR beta libraries was performed on an Illumina MiSeq instrument by the immunoSEQ service. For the original study's pipeline: The immunoSEQ Analyzer was used to analyze the repertoire data. TCRdb took over this immuneACCESS table, retaining in-frame rearrangements with V and J assigned. Such tables are incomplete; in checked studies, under half of the missing clones stem from an unresolved V gene, and the remainder is unexplained. The DNA gave D and trimming, while V, J and clone size come from that table. This sample has tens of thousands of clones in its table, and roughly nine tenths of those were observed once. Around 4.6% of the sample is in the top ten clones.

Reading from cysteine to phenylalanine, the CDR3 counts 14 amino acids. CDR3 DNA is the only sequence kept; it has 42 bases, read in frame from the first base. CDR1 SGDLS and CDR2 YYNGEE were looked up in the germline V gene. V is clipped by 1 base and J by 6 bases, and the sequence between their germline boundaries is 10 bases long. Vitiligo counted as stable when lesions had not changed during the previous 6 months. To qualify as stable, patients additionally needed to show no confetti depigmentation, which is a clinical sign of active vitiligo. Patients who had been treated within the previous three months were excluded. PBMCs were isolated from heparinized blood by Ficoll density gradient centrifugation and were subsequently flash-frozen. This sample is drawn from a study of resident and recirculating memory T cells in vitiligo (dated by TCRdb to the late 2010s). For the wider study: For TCR beta sequencing, each of a few stable vitiligo patients provided PBMCs along with epidermis taken by shave biopsy from two lesional and two nonlesional sites. Without cell sorting, samples were homogenized immediately before genomic DNA was extracted using the Qiagen DNeasy Blood & Tissue Kit. The human TCR beta sequencing was designed to test whether specific clones found in lesional vitiligo skin differed from the clones found in nonlesional skin and in blood. Study-level results and caveats: TCR sequences were not found to be conserved across biopsy sites or patients, suggesting that different lesions are infiltrated by different T cell clones, a pattern described as private specificity. Working out how much the T cell clones identified in the vitiligo lesions and the human Trm versus Tcm pools each contribute will require future mechanistic studies. Overlap and correlation analysis found no significant repertoire overlap between any two biopsies, even biopsies from the same patient, apart from each lesion compared with itself. No unique dominant TCR clone was detected, and clonality varied among vitiligo lesions.

Sequenced sample: blood. This receptor was identified in a male donor with vitiligo. This sequence uses TRBV9 and TRBJ1-4; the D gene is perhaps TRBD1, from 6 matching bases. The CDR3 sequence is CASSVRDKDEKLFF. The nucleotide sequence is TGTGCCAGCAGCGTAAGGGACAAGGATGAAAAACTGTTTTTT.